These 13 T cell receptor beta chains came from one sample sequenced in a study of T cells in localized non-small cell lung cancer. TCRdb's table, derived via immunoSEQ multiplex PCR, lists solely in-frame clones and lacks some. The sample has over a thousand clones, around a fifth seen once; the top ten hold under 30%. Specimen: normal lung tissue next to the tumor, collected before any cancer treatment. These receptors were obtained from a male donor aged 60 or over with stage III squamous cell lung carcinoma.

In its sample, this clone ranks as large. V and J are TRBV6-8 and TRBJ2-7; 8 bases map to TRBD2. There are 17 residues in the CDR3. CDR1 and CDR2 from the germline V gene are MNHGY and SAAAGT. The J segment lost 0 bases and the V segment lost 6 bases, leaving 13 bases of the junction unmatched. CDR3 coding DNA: TGTGCCAGCAGGGCCCTCGGGGGGGCATCGAGCTCCTACGAGCAGTACTTC. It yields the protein CASRALGGASSSYEQYF.

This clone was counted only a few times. Here the CDR3 reads CASSWGGTGQLPYEQYF. In nucleotides, the CDR3 is TGTGCCAGCAGCTGGGGGGGAACAGGACAGCTTCCCTACGAGCAGTACTTC. The chain joins TRBV11-3 to TRBJ2-7; D is possibly TRBD2 (7 bases). The CDR3 contains 17 residues. V lost 4 bases and J 2 bases, leaving 21 bases between the germline ends. From germline, CDR1 is SGHNT and CDR2 YENEEA.

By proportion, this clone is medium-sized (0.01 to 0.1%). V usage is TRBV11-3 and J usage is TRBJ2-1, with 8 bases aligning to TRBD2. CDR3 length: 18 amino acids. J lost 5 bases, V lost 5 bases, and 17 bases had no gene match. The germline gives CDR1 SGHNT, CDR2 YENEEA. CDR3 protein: CASSRGQGTSLSNNEQFF. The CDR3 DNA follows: TGTGCCAGCAGCCGCGGCCAGGGGACTAGTCTATCTAACAATGAGCAGTTCTTC.

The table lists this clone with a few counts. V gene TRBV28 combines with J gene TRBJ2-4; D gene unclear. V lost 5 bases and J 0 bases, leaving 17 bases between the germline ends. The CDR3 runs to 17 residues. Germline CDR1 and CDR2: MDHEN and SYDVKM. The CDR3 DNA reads TGTGCCAGCAGTGCCGACGGGTTTTCCCTAGCCAAAAACATTCAGTACTTC. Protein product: CASSADGFSLAKNIQYF.

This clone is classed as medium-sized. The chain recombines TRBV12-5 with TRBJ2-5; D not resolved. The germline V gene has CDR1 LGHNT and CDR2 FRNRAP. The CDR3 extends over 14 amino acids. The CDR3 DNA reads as TGTGCCAGCACCCGAGACACCTCTGGGCAGACCCAGTACTTC. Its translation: CASTRDTSGQTQYF.

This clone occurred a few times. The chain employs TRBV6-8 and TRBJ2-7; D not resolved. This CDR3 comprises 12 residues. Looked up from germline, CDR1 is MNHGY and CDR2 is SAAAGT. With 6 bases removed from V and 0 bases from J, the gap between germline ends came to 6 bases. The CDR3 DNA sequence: TGTGCCAGCAGCCAGAGCTCCTACGAGCAGTACTTC. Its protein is CASSQSSYEQYF.

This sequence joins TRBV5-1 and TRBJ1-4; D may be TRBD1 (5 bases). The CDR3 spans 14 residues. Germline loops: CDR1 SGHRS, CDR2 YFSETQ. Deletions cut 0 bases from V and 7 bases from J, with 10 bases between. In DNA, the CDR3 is TGCGCCAGCAGCTTGGAGGGGATCGGTGAAAAACTGTTTTTT. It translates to CASSLEGIGEKLFF.

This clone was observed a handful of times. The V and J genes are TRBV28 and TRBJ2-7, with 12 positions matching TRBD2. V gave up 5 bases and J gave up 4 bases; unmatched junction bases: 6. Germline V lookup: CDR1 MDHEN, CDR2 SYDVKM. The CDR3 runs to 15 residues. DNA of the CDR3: TGTGCCAGCAGTCCTGGACTAGCGGGACTGTACGAGCAGTACTTC. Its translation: CASSPGLAGLYEQYF.

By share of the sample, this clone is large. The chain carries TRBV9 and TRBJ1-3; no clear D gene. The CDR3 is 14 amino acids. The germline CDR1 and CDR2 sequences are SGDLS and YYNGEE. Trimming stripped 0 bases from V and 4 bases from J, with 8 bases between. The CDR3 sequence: CASSVEDGGNTIYF. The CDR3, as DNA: TGTGCCAGCAGCGTAGAGGACGGGGGAAACACCATATATTTT.

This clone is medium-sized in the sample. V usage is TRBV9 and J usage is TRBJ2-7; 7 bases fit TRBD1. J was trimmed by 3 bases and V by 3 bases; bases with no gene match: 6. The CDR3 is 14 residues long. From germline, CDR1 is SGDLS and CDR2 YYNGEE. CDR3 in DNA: TGTGCCAGCAGCGAAGGGGGCGAGGGCTACGAGCAGTACTTC. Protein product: CASSEGGEGYEQYF.

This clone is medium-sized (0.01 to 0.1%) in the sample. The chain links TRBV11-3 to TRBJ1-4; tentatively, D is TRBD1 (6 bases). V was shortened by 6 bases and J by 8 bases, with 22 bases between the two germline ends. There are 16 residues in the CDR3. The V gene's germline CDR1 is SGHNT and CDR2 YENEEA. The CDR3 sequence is CASSPGSTGLLEKLFF. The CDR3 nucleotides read TGTGCCAGCAGTCCAGGGTCGACAGGCCTACTAGAAAAACTGTTTTTT.

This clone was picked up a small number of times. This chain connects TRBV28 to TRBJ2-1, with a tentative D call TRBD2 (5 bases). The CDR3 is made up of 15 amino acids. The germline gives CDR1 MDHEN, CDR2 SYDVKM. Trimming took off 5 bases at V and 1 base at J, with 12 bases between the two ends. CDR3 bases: TGTGCCAGCAGTCACCCTTGGACTTCCTACAATGAGCAGTTCTTC. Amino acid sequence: CASSHPWTSYNEQFF.

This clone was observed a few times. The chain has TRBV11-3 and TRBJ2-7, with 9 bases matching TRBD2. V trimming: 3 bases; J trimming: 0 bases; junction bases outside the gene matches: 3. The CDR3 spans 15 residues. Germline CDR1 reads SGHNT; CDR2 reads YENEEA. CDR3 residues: CASSLGGRGSYEQYF. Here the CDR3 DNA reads TGTGCCAGCAGCTTGGGCGGGAGGGGCTCCTACGAGCAGTACTTC.